Listed below are T cell receptor beta chains from one sample, sequenced in a study of OX40 agonist ivuxolimab in advanced cancers. Clones were read by immunoSEQ multiplex PCR, and TCRdb kept only the in-frame ones, dropping some. The sample carries tens of thousands of clones, 80% to 90% recorded once. This material consisted of CD4+ or CD8+ T cells sorted from blood, taken in a trial of the OX40 agonist ivuxolimab. The receptors were gathered from an adult with an advanced solid tumor such as melanoma, head and neck, liver or kidney cancer. Each CDR3 is given with its conserved first and last residue. The D gene is left open where the match is weak. Only part of the rows carry a size: once, few, many, or a class if the clone is expanded.

j_call: TRBJ2-7; clone_size: NA; d_call: NA; v_call: TRBV5-1; cdr3_aa: CASSPLGASATYEQYF; cdr3_nt: TGCGCCAGCAGCCCACTAGGGGCCTCTGCGACCTACGAGCAGTACTTC
j_call: TRBJ2-3; clone_size: NA; d_call: NA; v_call: TRBV5-6; cdr3_aa: CASSSTNNMYSTDTQYF; cdr3_nt: TGTGCCAGCAGTTCTACCAACAACATGTATAGCACAGATACGCAGTATTTT
j_call: TRBJ2-2; clone_size: NA; d_call: NA; v_call: TRBV7-3; cdr3_aa: CASSWWGTGTTGELFF; cdr3_nt: TGTGCCAGCAGCTGGTGGGGTACAGGGACCACCGGGGAGCTGTTTTTT
j_call: TRBJ2-6; clone_size: NA; d_call: NA; v_call: TRBV27; cdr3_aa: CASRQGVGANVLTF; cdr3_nt: TGTGCCAGCAGACAGGGAGTTGGGGCCAACGTCCTGACTTTC
j_call: TRBJ1-5; clone_size: NA; d_call: NA; v_call: TRBV6-5; cdr3_aa: CASSYSRGGWQPQHF; cdr3_nt: TGTGCCAGCAGTTACTCGAGGGGAGGGTGGCAGCCCCAGCATTTT
j_call: TRBJ1-2; clone_size: NA; d_call: NA; v_call: TRBV27; cdr3_aa: CASSLRGGGNYGYTF; cdr3_nt: TGTGCCAGCAGTTTAAGGGGGGGCGGAAACTATGGCTACACCTTC
j_call: TRBJ2-5; clone_size: NA; d_call: NA; v_call: TRBV6-5; cdr3_aa: CASSYNLGGETQYF; cdr3_nt: TGTGCCAGCAGTTACAATCTAGGTGGTGAGACCCAGTACTTC
j_call: TRBJ2-1; clone_size: NA; d_call: NA; v_call: TRBV20-1; cdr3_aa: CSAVGEQFF; cdr3_nt: TGCAGTGCGGTTGGGGAGCAGTTCTTC
j_call: TRBJ1-5; clone_size: NA; d_call: NA; v_call: TRBV6-6; cdr3_aa: CASSYPEGGNQPQHF; cdr3_nt: TGTGCCAGCAGTTACCCGGAGGGGGGCAATCAGCCCCAGCATTTT
j_call: TRBJ1-1; clone_size: NA; d_call: TRBD1; v_call: TRBV6-6; cdr3_aa: CASSQPGQGMDPEAFF; cdr3_nt: TGTGCCAGCAGCCAACCGGGACAGGGAATGGACCCTGAAGCTTTCTTT
j_call: TRBJ1-1; clone_size: NA; d_call: TRBD1; v_call: TRBV7-9; cdr3_aa: CASSQDRDREAFF; cdr3_nt: TGTGCCAGCAGCCAGGACCGGGACAGGGAAGCTTTCTTT
j_call: TRBJ2-7; clone_size: NA; d_call: TRBD1; v_call: TRBV7-9; cdr3_aa: CASVQGAHSEQYF; cdr3_nt: TGTGCCAGCGTCCAGGGGGCTCATTCCGAGCAGTACTTC
j_call: TRBJ1-1; clone_size: NA; d_call: NA; v_call: TRBV4-1; cdr3_aa: CASSRGSPEAFF; cdr3_nt: TGCGCCAGCAGCCGGGGGTCACCTGAAGCTTTCTTT
j_call: TRBJ1-1; clone_size: NA; d_call: NA; v_call: TRBV5-1; cdr3_aa: CASSLVTSNTEAFF; cdr3_nt: TGCGCCAGCAGCTTGGTAACAAGTAACACTGAAGCTTTCTTT
j_call: TRBJ1-1; clone_size: NA; d_call: TRBD1; v_call: TRBV19; cdr3_aa: CASRLRGQGDTEAFF; cdr3_nt: TGTGCCAGTAGGCTGAGGGGACAGGGAGACACTGAAGCTTTCTTT
j_call: TRBJ1-1; clone_size: NA; d_call: NA; v_call: TRBV7-8; cdr3_aa: CASSFPTGANTEAFF; cdr3_nt: TGTGCCAGCAGCTTTCCTACGGGGGCGAACACTGAAGCTTTCTTT
j_call: TRBJ1-1; clone_size: NA; d_call: NA; v_call: TRBV7-9; cdr3_aa: CASSPELPDGLSEAFF; cdr3_nt: TGTGCCAGCAGCCCCGAGCTACCAGATGGCCTCAGTGAAGCTTTCTTT
j_call: TRBJ2-1; clone_size: once; d_call: TRBD2; v_call: TRBV4-1; cdr3_aa: CASSQHYSGSSYNEQFF; cdr3_nt: TGCGCCAGCAGCCAACACTATAGCGGGAGTTCCTACAATGAGCAGTTCTTC
j_call: TRBJ1-1; clone_size: NA; d_call: NA; v_call: TRBV9; cdr3_aa: CASSVGYGVEAFF; cdr3_nt: TGTGCCAGCAGCGTCGGTTACGGGGTGGAAGCTTTCTTT
j_call: TRBJ2-7; clone_size: NA; d_call: NA; v_call: TRBV6-1; cdr3_aa: CASSQGAWSYEQYF; cdr3_nt: TGTGCCAGCAGCCAAGGGGCCTGGTCCTACGAGCAGTACTTC
j_call: TRBJ2-1; clone_size: NA; d_call: NA; v_call: TRBV5-1; cdr3_aa: CASSYEGPINEQFF; cdr3_nt: TGCGCCAGCAGCTATGAGGGACCGATTAATGAGCAGTTCTTC
j_call: TRBJ2-5; clone_size: few; d_call: TRBD2; v_call: TRBV5-4; cdr3_aa: CASSLQSGGAETQYF; cdr3_nt: TGTGCCAGCAGCTTGCAGTCGGGGGGGGCTGAGACCCAGTACTTC
j_call: TRBJ2-7; clone_size: NA; d_call: TRBD2; v_call: TRBV7-3; cdr3_aa: CASSLASGRIYEQYF; cdr3_nt: TGTGCCAGCAGCTTGGCTAGCGGGAGGATCTACGAGCAGTACTTC
j_call: TRBJ2-5; clone_size: NA; d_call: NA; v_call: TRBV4-1; cdr3_aa: CASSQGSQETQYF; cdr3_nt: TGCGCCAGCAGCCAAGGCTCCCAAGAGACCCAGTACTTC
j_call: TRBJ2-7; clone_size: NA; d_call: TRBD1; v_call: TRBV2; cdr3_aa: CASNEQGRYYEQYF; cdr3_nt: TGTGCCAGCAACGAACAGGGGCGTTATTACGAGCAGTACTTC
j_call: TRBJ2-5; clone_size: few; d_call: TRBD1; v_call: TRBV7-9; cdr3_aa: CASSKRDRGDQETQYF; cdr3_nt: TGTGCCAGCAGCAAACGGGACAGGGGGGACCAAGAGACCCAGTACTTC
j_call: TRBJ2-3; clone_size: NA; d_call: NA; v_call: TRBV20-1; cdr3_aa: CSARDGLERYF; cdr3_nt: TGCAGTGCTAGAGATGGGTTAGAACGGTATTTT
j_call: TRBJ2-7; clone_size: NA; d_call: NA; v_call: TRBV6-6; cdr3_aa: CASSYSPGHPYEQYF; cdr3_nt: TGTGCCAGCAGTTACTCCCCGGGACACCCCTACGAGCAGTACTTC
j_call: TRBJ1-2; clone_size: once; d_call: NA; v_call: TRBV19; cdr3_aa: CASSRDGANYGYTF; cdr3_nt: TGTGCCAGTAGTAGGGACGGAGCTAACTATGGCTACACCTTC
j_call: TRBJ2-1; clone_size: NA; d_call: NA; v_call: TRBV9; cdr3_aa: CASSVATVPYNEQFF; cdr3_nt: TGTGCCAGCAGCGTAGCGACAGTACCCTACAATGAGCAGTTCTTC
j_call: TRBJ1-1; clone_size: few; d_call: NA; v_call: TRBV5-1; cdr3_aa: CASSLGGGTEAFF; cdr3_nt: TGCGCCAGCAGCTTGGGGGGAGGAACTGAAGCTTTCTTT
j_call: TRBJ2-1; clone_size: NA; d_call: NA; v_call: TRBV20-1; cdr3_aa: CSAREAAEQFF; cdr3_nt: TGCAGTGCTAGGGAGGCGGCCGAGCAGTTCTTC
j_call: TRBJ2-4; clone_size: NA; d_call: TRBD1; v_call: TRBV11-1; cdr3_aa: CASSLDRGIQYF; cdr3_nt: TGTGCCAGCAGCTTAGACAGGGGAATTCAGTACTTC
j_call: TRBJ2-2; clone_size: once; d_call: TRBD1; v_call: TRBV6-1; cdr3_aa: CASNDRGRGTGELFF; cdr3_nt: TGTGCCAGCAACGACAGGGGGCGCGGGACCGGGGAGCTGTTTTTT
j_call: TRBJ2-1; clone_size: NA; d_call: TRBD2; v_call: TRBV4-1; cdr3_aa: CASSQVRLANNEQFF; cdr3_nt: TGCGCCAGCAGCCAAGTCCGACTAGCTAACAATGAGCAGTTCTTC